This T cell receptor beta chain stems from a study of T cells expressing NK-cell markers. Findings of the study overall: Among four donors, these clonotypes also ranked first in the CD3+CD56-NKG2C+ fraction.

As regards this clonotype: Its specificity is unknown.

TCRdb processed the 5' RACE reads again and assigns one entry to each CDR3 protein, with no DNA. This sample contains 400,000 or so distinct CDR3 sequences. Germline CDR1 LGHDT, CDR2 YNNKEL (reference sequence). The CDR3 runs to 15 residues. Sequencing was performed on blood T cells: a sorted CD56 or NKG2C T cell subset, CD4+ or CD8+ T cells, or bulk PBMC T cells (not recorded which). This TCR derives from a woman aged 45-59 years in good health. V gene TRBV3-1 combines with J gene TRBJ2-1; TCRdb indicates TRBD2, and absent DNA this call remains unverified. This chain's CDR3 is CASSHGTSFGNEQFF.